The entry below describes one T cell receptor beta chain. V lost 4 bases, J lost 4 bases, and 17 bases lay in between. CDR3 length: 15 amino acids. Germline values: CDR1 SGHRS, CDR2 YFSETQ. These data belong to a study of OX40 agonist ivuxolimab in advanced cancers. In the study overall: Patients received the agonistic anti-OX40 (CD134) antibody ivuxolimab.

The sampling schedule covered blood at baseline, cycle 4 day 1, and cycle 7 day 1. The data were produced by immunoSEQ multiplex PCR, yet TCRdb's version contains in-frame clones alone and is incomplete. Among roughly 70,000 clones listed, around 86% were seen once. This TCR came from an adult with an advanced solid tumor such as melanoma, head and neck, liver or kidney cancer. The rearrangement links TRBV5-1 to TRBJ1-1; a weak D match, TRBD1 (5 bases). Sequencing was performed on CD4+ or CD8+ T cells sorted from blood, taken in a trial of the OX40 agonist ivuxolimab. CDR3 loop: CASSTSTGGSTEAFF. For the CDR3, the DNA is TGCGCCAGCAGCACCTCTACAGGTGGGTCCACTGAAGCTTTCTTT.